Listed below are T cell receptor beta chains from one sample, sequenced in a study of T-cell reconstitution after alpha-beta-depleted transplantation in children. TCRdb re-derived calls from the PCR reads in MiXCR, one entry per CDR3 protein. Counted here are more than 500,000 distinct CDR3 sequences, roughly 10% occurring once; the ten biggest clones make up roughly 15%. The sample in question was PBMCs, mostly from graft donor cells, obtained 180 days after TCRalphabeta/CD19-depleted stem cell transplant. All receptors come from a female patient aged 2 to 10 who had a stem cell transplant for aplastic anemia, so the T cells may come from the graft donor. Both conserved end residues are part of each CDR3. The order of the fields is CDR3 length, D gene, V gene, J gene, clone size, CDR3 protein, CDR3 DNA. A D gene is named only where the DNA matches it firmly. Size is omitted from some rows. Given values are once, few, many or a class for expanded clones.

14	NA	TRBV12-3/TRBV12-4	TRBJ2-2	NA	CASSLKGFAGELFF	TGTGCCAGCAGTTTGAAGGGATTCGCCGGGGAGCTGTTTTTT
16	TRBD1	TRBV11-2	TRBJ2-4	few	CASSPRGGTGANIQYF	TGTGCCAGCAGCCCGAGAGGAGGGACAGGGGCAAATATTCAGTACTTC
16	TRBD2	TRBV20-1	TRBJ2-1	few	CSARAVTSGRAHEQFF	TGCAGTGCTAGAGCCGTGACTAGCGGGAGGGCCCATGAGCAGTTCTTC
15	NA	TRBV5-1	TRBJ1-1	many	CASSLEGIVATEAFF	TGCGCCAGCAGCTTGGAGGGGATAGTCGCCACTGAAGCTTTCTTT
15	NA	TRBV28	TRBJ2-2	many	CASSSGPPDTGELFF	TGTGCCAGCAGTTCAGGTCCCCCCGACACCGGGGAGCTGTTTTTT
14	NA	TRBV28	TRBJ1-5	many	CASSFPSFNQPQHF	TGTGCCAGCAGTTTTCCCAGTTTCAATCAGCCCCAGCATTTT
17	TRBD2	TRBV11-3	TRBJ2-1	NA	CASSLDTGTSGSNEQFF	TGTGCCAGCAGCTTAGACACCGGGACTAGCGGGAGTAATGAGCAGTTCTTC
17	NA	TRBV15	TRBJ2-5	few	CATSRDRSGTQQETQYF	TGTGCCACCAGCAGAGATCGCTCCGGGACACAACAAGAGACCCAGTACTTC
15	NA	TRBV4-2	TRBJ1-3	NA	CASSHRTRGKNTIYF	TGTGCCAGCAGCCACCGGACAAGGGGGAAGAACACCATATATTTT
15	NA	TRBV18	TRBJ1-4	many	CASSSLTATNEKLFF	TGTGCCAGCTCATCACTGACAGCAACTAATGAAAAACTGTTTTTT
17	TRBD1	TRBV9	TRBJ1-2	NA	CASSTSWTGDQQHGYTF	TGTGCCAGCAGCACCTCATGGACAGGGGATCAACAACATGGCTACACCTTC
16	TRBD1	TRBV20-1	TRBJ2-4	NA	CSGRAPGTGGGLGQYF	TGCAGTGGTAGAGCGCCCGGGACAGGGGGCGGTCTAGGTCAGTACTTC
14	NA	TRBV4-3	TRBJ2-1	few	CASSQDGGPNEQFF	TGCGCCAGCAGCCAAGATGGAGGACCCAATGAGCAGTTCTTC
16	NA	TRBV7-3	TRBJ2-1	few	CASSPNQISNRDSLFF	TGTGCCAGCAGCCCTAACCAGATATCTAACCGGGACTCTCTGTTCTTC
16	TRBD2	TRBV4-3	TRBJ2-1	NA	CASSQESSGSFSEQFF	TGCGCCAGCAGCCAAGAGTCTAGCGGGAGTTTTAGTGAGCAGTTCTTC
14	NA	TRBV21-1	TRBJ1-6	few	CASTMPPNNSPLHF	TGTGCCAGTACCATGCCACCAAATAATTCACCCCTCCACTTT
17	TRBD2	TRBV25-1	TRBJ2-2	NA	CASSPLPRLADTGELFF	TGTGCCAGCAGCCCCCTCCCACGACTAGCCGATACCGGGGAGCTGTTTTTT
15	TRBD2	TRBV19	TRBJ2-1	NA	CASSIPSGNHNEQFF	TGTGCCAGTAGTATCCCCAGCGGGAACCACAATGAGCAGTTCTTC
17	TRBD2	TRBV24-1	TRBJ2-1	few	CATSDLPTSGRAHEQFF	TGTGCCACCAGCGATTTGCCTACTAGCGGGAGAGCCCATGAGCAGTTCTTC
17	TRBD2	TRBV12-3/TRBV12-4	TRBJ2-1	few	CASSPGQGLAGYNEQFF	TGTGCCAGCAGTCCAGGACAGGGACTAGCGGGGTACAATGAGCAGTTCTTC
13	NA	TRBV10-3	TRBJ2-7	many	CAITGTDTYEQYF	TGTGCCATCACAGGGACGGACACCTACGAGCAGTACTTC
17	NA	TRBV4-3	TRBJ2-3	many	CASSPRPASPSTDTQYF	TGCGCCAGCAGCCCCCGACCGGCTAGCCCTAGCACAGATACGCAGTATTTT
15	TRBD1	TRBV6-1	TRBJ2-1	NA	CASSTRGQGRKEQFF	TGTGCCAGCAGCACGAGGGGACAGGGTCGTAAGGAGCAGTTCTTC
16	NA	TRBV18	TRBJ2-2	NA	CASSPWGAPNTGELFF	TGTGCCAGCTCACCATGGGGGGCCCCGAACACCGGGGAGCTGTTTTTT
15	TRBD2	TRBV20-1	TRBJ2-3	NA	CSASRAGGGTDTQYF	TGCAGTGCTAGTAGAGCGGGAGGAGGCACAGATACGCAGTATTTT
12	TRBD1	TRBV6-6	TRBJ1-5	few	CTSRQGQQPQHF	TGTACCAGTCGACAGGGACAACAGCCCCAGCATTTT
14	TRBD2	TRBV7-2	TRBJ2-1	NA	CASSVLGGRNEQFF	TGTGCCAGCAGCGTACTGGGCGGGAGGAATGAGCAGTTCTTC
15	NA	TRBV5-4	TRBJ1-1	NA	CASSLAGRLNTEAFF	TGTGCCAGCAGCTTAGCGGGACGCCTGAACACTGAAGCTTTCTTT
12	NA	TRBV20-1	TRBJ2-7	NA	CSARGIGYEQYF	TGCAGTGCTAGAGGCATAGGCTACGAGCAGTACTTC
14	NA	TRBV29-1	TRBJ2-4	NA	CSVGYTLAKNIQYF	TGCAGCGTTGGGTATACACTAGCCAAAAACATTCAGTACTTC
13	NA	TRBV20-1	TRBJ1-2	NA	CSASQTSNYGYTF	TGCAGTGCTAGCCAGACATCTAACTATGGCTACACCTTC
16	TRBD1	TRBV6-2/TRBV6-3	TRBJ1-5	NA	CASSDGTGGRRQPQHF	TGTGCCAGCAGTGACGGGACAGGGGGTCGAAGGCAGCCCCAGCATTTT
14	NA	TRBV25-1	TRBJ1-2	few	CASSEYGGHYGYTF	TGTGCCAGCAGTGAATATGGGGGGCACTATGGCTACACCTTC
15	NA	TRBV28	TRBJ2-2	few	CASSLIAAYTGELFF	TGTGCCAGCAGTTTGATAGCGGCATACACCGGGGAGCTGTTTTTT
15	NA	TRBV20-1	TRBJ2-1	many	CSARPGAGSYNEQFF	TGCAGTGCTAGGCCTGGGGCGGGCTCCTACAATGAGCAGTTCTTC
15	NA	TRBV11-3	TRBJ1-1	few	CASSVGSGPNTEAFF	TGTGCCAGCAGCGTAGGGTCAGGGCCTAACACTGAAGCTTTCTTT
15	NA	TRBV25-1	TRBJ1-2	few	CASSEWRAGNYGYTF	TGTGCCAGCAGTGAATGGAGGGCCGGTAACTATGGCTACACCTTC
15	NA	TRBV7-2	TRBJ2-7	few	CASSRVAGDLDEQYF	TGTGCCAGCAGCCGAGTAGCAGGGGATCTAGACGAGCAGTACTTC
16	TRBD1	TRBV6-1	TRBJ2-1	many	CASSDPGQFSYNEQFF	TGTGCCAGCAGTGACCCGGGACAGTTCTCCTACAATGAGCAGTTCTTC
17	NA	TRBV6-2/TRBV6-3	TRBJ1-1	few	CASRKGLTGAPSTEAFF	TGTGCCAGCAGGAAGGGCCTGACAGGCGCCCCTTCCACTGAAGCTTTCTTT
17	NA	TRBV7-9	TRBJ2-3	few	CASSRSRLAGATDTQYF	TGTGCCAGCAGCAGATCAAGATTGGCAGGGGCCACAGATACGCAGTATTTT
17	TRBD2	TRBV5-4	TRBJ2-1	many	CASSGLAIRGAYNEQFF	TGTGCCAGCAGCGGACTAGCTATCCGCGGGGCCTACAATGAGCAGTTCTTC
15	NA	TRBV12-3/TRBV12-4	TRBJ1-1	NA	CASSPPRGLNTEAFF	TGTGCCAGCAGTCCCCCTCGGGGGCTGAACACTGAAGCTTTCTTT